The 22 T cell receptor beta chains below all came from one sample that was sequenced in a study of Graves' ophthalmopathy and Graves' hyperthyroidism. RNA transcripts served as template for amplifying TCR beta CDR3 sequences. HTBI primers were used in a first-round RT-PCR, which preceded a second-round multiplex PCR. TCRdb itself ran the multiplex PCR reads through MiXCR, one entry per CDR3 protein. This sample has around 670,000 distinct CDR3 sequences, with about 44% found just once. The specimen sequenced was peripheral blood. The receptors originated from an adult man with Graves' ophthalmopathy.

This clonotype appeared many times. The chain recombines TRBV29-1 with TRBJ1-1; 9 bases are a match to TRBD1. The ends lost 8 bases at V and 4 bases at J; junction bases unmatched: 8. The CDR3 is made up of 13 amino acids. In germline, CDR1 is SQVTM, CDR2 ANQGSEA. CDR3 residues: CSTNRGQGTEAFF. The CDR3 DNA reads TGCAGCACCAACAGGGGGCAGGGCACTGAAGCTTTCTTT.

The genes are TRBV2 and TRBJ1-1; tentative D call: TRBD1 (6 bases). Germline V gene data show CDR1 as SNHLY and CDR2 as FYNNEI. The CDR3 has 17 residues. The V end lost 6 bases, the J end lost 0 bases, and 20 bases lay between the germline ends. CDR3 loop: CASSFDTGQTVNTEAFF. CDR3 sequence (DNA): TGTGCCAGCAGCTTCGACACCGGACAGACCGTGAACACTGAAGCTTTCTTT. Full variable domain (missing parts from reference TRBV2 and TRBJ1-1): EPEVTQTPSHQVTQMGQEVILRCVPISNHLYFYWYRQILGQKVEFLVSFYNNEISEKSEIFDDQFSVERPDGSNFTLKIRSTKLEDSAMYFCASSFDTGQTVNTEAFFGQGTRLTVV.

CDR3: CASSYPRTEYTEAFF. In DNA form, the CDR3 reads TGTGCCAGCAGTTACCCTCGGACTGAATACACTGAAGCTTTCTTT. The chain recombines TRBV6-5 with TRBJ1-1; D uncertain. Germline assignment: CDR1 MNHEY and CDR2 SVGAGI. The germline V and J ends were trimmed by 2 bases and 3 bases, with 13 bases remaining between them. The CDR3 covers 15 residues.

In this sample, this clonotype turned up many times. The chain recombines TRBV15 with TRBJ2-7; TRBD1 agrees at 10 bases. The germline CDR1 and CDR2 sequences are LNHNV and YYDKDF (reference sequence). There are 15 residues in the CDR3. V gave up 1 base and J gave up 5 bases; unmatched junction bases: 5. CDR3 nucleotides: TGTGCCACCAGCAGAGGGGACAGGGGAAAAGACGAGCAGTACTTC. Translated: CATSRGDRGKDEQYF.

This clonotype appeared a few times. The gene calls are TRBV19 and TRBJ1-1; no clear D gene. Germline values: CDR1 LNHDA, CDR2 SQIVND (reference sequence). V was trimmed by 8 bases and J by 1 base, leaving 11 bases between them. The CDR3 runs to 13 residues. DNA for the CDR3: TGTGCCAGTCAAGAACACCCGAACACTGAAGCTTTCTTT. It yields the protein CASQEHPNTEAFF. Combining the CDR3 with reference TRBV19 and TRBJ1-1 gives the whole variable domain DGGITQSPKYLFRKEGQNVTLSCEQNLNHDAMYWYRQDPGQGLRLIYYSQIVNDFQKGDIAEGYSVSREKKESFPLTVTSAQKNPTAFYLCASQEHPNTEAFFGQGTRLTVV.

The chain links TRBV7-9 to TRBJ1-4, with 7 bases fitting TRBD1. From germline, CDR1 is SEHNR and CDR2 FQNEAQ (reference sequence). V lost 4 bases to trimming and J lost 8 bases; unmatched junction nucleotides: 4. The length of the CDR3 is 13 residues. The CDR3 DNA is TGTGCCAGCAGCTCCGACAGGGAGGAAAAACTGTTTTTT. This codes for CASSSDREEKLFF. The full variable domain, rest sourced from reference TRBV7-9 and TRBJ1-4, is DTGVSQNPRHKITKRGQNVTFRCDPISEHNRLYWYRQTLGQGPEFLTYFQNEAQLEKSRLLSDRFSAERPKGSFSTLEIQRTEQGDSAMYLCASSSDREEKLFFGSGTQLSVL.

This clonotype appeared a few times. This chain connects TRBV7-3 to TRBJ2-5; 7 bases map to TRBD1. The CDR3 spans 15 residues. V shed 2 bases, J shed 7 bases, and the junction held 10 bases outside the gene matches. Germline CDR1 and CDR2: SGHTA and FQGTGA. CDR3 in amino acids: CASSLSRTGSWTQYF. The CDR3 bases are TGTGCCAGCAGCTTATCCCGGACAGGTTCCTGGACCCAGTACTTC.

This chain uses TRBV29-1 with TRBJ2-7; D might be TRBD1 (5 bases). The germline V gene has CDR1 SQVTM and CDR2 ANQGSEA. The CDR3 contains 13 residues. V was shortened by 5 bases and J by 2 bases, with 13 bases between the two germline ends. CDR3 protein: CSVMAGKPYEQYF. The DNA for the CDR3 is TGCAGCGTTATGGCAGGGAAGCCCTACGAGCAGTACTTC.

This chain connects TRBV2 to TRBJ2-2; TRBD2 matches 11 bases. This CDR3 is 16 amino acids long. CDR1 is SNHLY, CDR2 FYNNEI, per germline. J was trimmed by 0 bases and V by 6 bases; bases with no gene match: 3. CDR3 in amino acids: CASSPLAGANTGELFF. The CDR3 DNA is TGTGCCAGCAGCCCACTAGCGGGGGCGAACACCGGGGAGCTGTTTTTT.

The chain is built from TRBV10-3 and TRBJ2-7; 8 bases are shared with TRBD1. CDR1 and CDR2 (germline): ENHRY, SYGVKD. Germline trimming cut 10 bases from V and 5 bases from J; bases unmatched to any gene: 16. There are 15 residues in the CDR3. In DNA form, the CDR3 reads TGTGCCAGCAGACTACTCAGGGGGCTAGGCCACGAGCAGTACTTC. Protein product: CASRLLRGLGHEQYF.

In its sample, this clonotype was seen a few times. V and J are TRBV9 and TRBJ1-3, with D perhaps TRBD1 (5 bases). Germline-derived CDR1 and CDR2 are SGDLS and YYNGEE. Trimming took off 4 bases at V and 0 bases at J, with 11 bases between the two ends. There are 15 residues in the CDR3. CDR3 region: CASSPTGNSGNTIYF. CDR3 coding DNA: TGTGCCAGCAGCCCTACAGGCAACTCTGGAAACACCATATATTTT.

This clonotype was found many times. The chain recombines TRBV25-1 with TRBJ1-4; tentative D call: TRBD1 (6 bases). V shed 1 base and J shed 5 bases, with 8 bases lying between them. Germline CDR1 is MGHDK and CDR2 is SYGVNS. The CDR3 has 14 residues. CDR3 nucleotide sequence: TGTGCCAGCAGTGAATTGGACAGAAATGAAAAACTGTTTTTT. Amino acid sequence: CASSELDRNEKLFF.

A word on this clonotype: A read error may explain this, as a much larger clone is one base away. The chain employs TRBV7-2 and TRBJ1-6; D unclear. Germline CDR1 SGHTA, CDR2 FQGNSA. The CDR3 is made up of 13 amino acids. The CDR3 nucleotides are TGTGCCAGCAGCTTAGATCAAGATTCACCCTTCCACTTT. Translating it yields CASSLDQDSPFHF.

This chain uses TRBV7-9 with TRBJ2-2, with a tentative D call TRBD2 (5 bases). The CDR3 is 16 amino acids. Germline V CDR1 and CDR2: SEHNR, FQNEAQ (reference sequence). V lost 5 bases and J lost 2, with 15 bases in between. CDR3 region: CASSQDAGDNTGELFF. In DNA form, the CDR3 reads TGTGCCAGCAGCCAAGATGCGGGCGATAACACCGGGGAGCTGTTTTTT.

J is TRBJ1-4 and V is TRBV10-3; possibly TRBD1 for D (5 bases). The CDR3 totals 15 residues. The germline gives CDR1 ENHRY, CDR2 SYGVKD. The V end was cut by 10 bases, the J end by 6 bases, with 21 bases between. The CDR3 DNA reads as TGTGCCAGCTCACCAGGGACGGGAGCCCATGAAAAACTGTTTTTT. Amino acid sequence: CASSPGTGAHEKLFF.

V is TRBV19 and J is TRBJ1-1; 10 positions match TRBD1. The CDR3 runs 14 residues. The germline V gene has CDR1 LNHDA and CDR2 SQIVND (reference sequence). Germline trimming cut 6 bases from V and 1 base from J; bases unmatched to any gene: 2. The CDR3 protein is CASSDRGQNTEAFF. DNA for the CDR3: TGTGCCAGTAGCGACAGGGGGCAGAACACTGAAGCTTTCTTT.

This clonotype has a count of ten or more. The V and J genes are TRBV7-9 and TRBJ1-1, with 9 bases aligning to TRBD1. The CDR3 loop spans 15 amino acids. The J segment lost 4 bases and the V segment lost 5 bases, leaving 8 bases of the junction unmatched. In germline, CDR1 is SEHNR, CDR2 FQNEAQ (reference sequence). CDR3 loop: CASSKTTGGGTEAFF. CDR3 nucleotide sequence: TGTGCCAGCAGCAAAACGACAGGGGGGGGCACTGAAGCTTTCTTT.

Note on this clonotype: A read error may produce the germline difference seen at one junction end. The rearrangement uses TRBV2 and TRBJ2-2; 10 bases match TRBD2. Germline V lookup: CDR1 SNHLY, CDR2 FYNNEI. The CDR3 runs to 18 residues. DNA for the CDR3: TGCGCCAGCAGTGAGACTCTAGCGGGAGTAGAAAACACCGGGGAGCTGTTTTTT. Translation gives CASSETLAGVENTGELFF.

This clonotype was seen ten or more times. The chain couples TRBV4-2 to TRBJ1-3, with D possibly being TRBD1 (5 bases). Germline V gene data show CDR1 as LGHNA and CDR2 as YNFKEQ. V gave up 6 bases and J gave up 0 bases, with 15 bases separating them. There are 16 residues in the CDR3. The CDR3 nucleotides are TGTGCCAGCAGGCCGACAGCTTCGAGCTCTGGAAACACCATATATTTT. It specifies CASRPTASSSGNTIYF.

This clonotype was counted between two and nine times. The chain recombines TRBV20-1 with TRBJ1-5; 7 nucleotides line up with TRBD1. Germline V gives CDR1 DFQATT, CDR2 SNEGSKA (reference sequence). CDR3 length equals 17 residues. V lost 0 bases and J lost 1; bases outside the gene matches: 9. The CDR3 protein is CSARDHQGEVSNQPQHF. The CDR3 DNA is TGCAGTGCTAGAGATCACCAGGGGGAGGTGAGCAATCAGCCCCAGCATTTT.

Only a few counts were recorded for this clonotype. The chain recombines TRBV20-1 with TRBJ2-7, with 12 nucleotides matching TRBD2. The CDR3 sequence is 14 residues long. The V and J ends lost 5 bases and 3 bases, in that order; junction bases with no gene match: 5. Looked up from germline, CDR1 is DFQATT and CDR2 is SNEGSKA (reference sequence). The CDR3 here is CSALPLAGGYEQYF. The CDR3 bases are TGCAGTGCTCTCCCACTAGCGGGGGGCTACGAGCAGTACTTC.

V and J are TRBV25-1 and TRBJ1-4; no reliable D call. Trimming removed 4 bases from V and 7 bases from J, with 22 bases in between. Germline-derived CDR1 and CDR2 are MGHDK and SYGVNS. The length of the CDR3 is 17 residues. The CDR3 DNA is TGTGCCAGCAGTGCAAGCGCCGGCGGTCGGGGAGGTGAAAAACTGTTTTTT. Its translation: CASSASAGGRGGEKLFF.